Each of the 21 T cell receptor beta chains below was sequenced from the same sample in a study of T-cell memory formation after mild COVID-19. TCRdb itself ran the 5' RACE reads through MiXCR, one entry per CDR3 protein. The table has about 250,000 distinct CDR3 sequences, over 15% seen once; the top ten hold approximately 2.1%. The sequenced sample consisted of PBMCs or a T cell subset sorted from them (not recorded which). All receptors come from an adult woman who had mild COVID-19 (a few samples of this study predate the infection). Cell type and time point are not known.

The chain is built from TRBV7-6 and TRBJ2-7; no clear D. The CDR3 spans 15 residues. Germline values: CDR1 SGHVS, CDR2 FNYEAQ. Trimming took off 1 base at V and 2 bases at J, with 12 bases between the two ends. The CDR3 region has the DNA TGTGCCAGCAGCTTAGAAAAGTCTGGACCCTACGAGCAGTACTTC. This codes for CASSLEKSGPYEQYF.

This clonotype appeared a few times. The rearrangement uses TRBV4-1 and TRBJ2-3; 8 nucleotides align to TRBD2. The CDR3 runs 15 residues. The germline gives CDR1 MGHRA, CDR2 YSYEKL. V lost 2 bases to trimming and J lost 6 bases; unmatched junction nucleotides: 7. CDR3: CASSQTPTSADTQYF. DNA for the CDR3: TGCGCCAGCAGCCAAACTCCGACTAGCGCCGATACGCAGTATTTT.

Many counts were recorded for this clonotype. The J gene is TRBJ2-2, the V gene TRBV25-1, with TRBD2 as a possible D gene (7 bases). Germline CDR1 reads MGHDK; CDR2 reads SYGVNS. There are 14 residues in the CDR3. Trimming pared 6 bases from V and 6 bases from J, leaving 14 bases between. Here the CDR3 DNA reads TGTGCCAGCAGCGAGCAGGGGAGGGCCGGGGAGCTGTTTTTT. It yields the protein CASSEQGRAGELFF.

The chain uses TRBV6-5 and TRBJ2-1; possibly TRBD1 for D (5 bases). The CDR3 runs to 14 residues. Trimming shortened V by 6 bases and J by 9 bases, and 18 bases separated the two germline ends. Germline CDR1 and CDR2: MNHEY and SVGAGI. CDR3 amino acids: CASRPYLRVGEQFF. CDR3 in DNA: TGTGCCAGCAGACCCTATCTCAGGGTTGGTGAGCAGTTCTTC.

This clonotype showed up many times. J is TRBJ2-3 and V is TRBV30, with 8 bases matching TRBD2. CDR1 and CDR2 (germline): GTSNPN, SVGIG (reference sequence). This CDR3 has 16 amino acids. The V segment lost 0 bases and the J segment 0 bases; nucleotides outside the gene matches: 5. The CDR3 spells CAWSVWAGGSTDTQYF. CDR3 DNA sequence: TGTGCCTGGAGTGTGTGGGCGGGGGGCAGCACAGATACGCAGTATTTT.

The V call is TRBV3-1, the J call TRBJ2-5; the D is unclear. The ends were cut back, 3 bases at V and 7 bases at J, with 9 bases in the middle. The CDR3 spans 12 residues. From germline, CDR1 is LGHDT and CDR2 YNNKEL (reference sequence). The CDR3 loop is CASSQGLGTQYF. CDR3 nucleotides: TGTGCCAGCAGCCAGGGGTTGGGGACCCAGTACTTC.

The V and J genes are TRBV2 and TRBJ1-4; possibly TRBD1 for D (5 bases). The CDR3 is 13 amino acids. Trimming shortened V by 5 bases and J by 10 bases, and 14 bases separated the two germline ends. Germline V gene lookup returns CDR1 SNHLY and CDR2 FYNNEI. The CDR3 DNA reads as TGTGCCAGCAGTCCGCGGACGGGGGGAAAACTGTTTTTT. It translates to CASSPRTGGKLFF.

The CDR3 loop is CASSLMAGPQETQYF. As DNA, the CDR3 is TGTGCCAGCAGCTTAATGGCGGGGCCCCAAGAGACCCAGTACTTC. V gene TRBV7-2 combines with J gene TRBJ2-5; TRBD2 might be the D (6 bases). The CDR3 is 15 residues long. The V end was cut by 2 bases, the J end by 1 base, with 11 bases between. Germline V CDR1 and CDR2: SGHTA, FQGNSA.

This clonotype was recorded at least ten times. This rearrangement joins TRBV5-6 to TRBJ2-7; TRBD2 matches 12 bases. V was pared by 0 bases and J by 2 bases, with 0 bases of the junction left unmatched. The CDR3 has 15 amino acids. CDR1 and CDR2 (germline): SGHDT, YYEEEE. The CDR3 coding sequence is TGTGCCAGCAGCTTGGGACTAGCGGGGGCCTACGAGCAGTACTTC. Its translation: CASSLGLAGAYEQYF.

The chain recombines TRBV6-5 with TRBJ2-5; 10 nucleotides match TRBD2. This CDR3 has 17 amino acids. CDR1 MNHEY and CDR2 SVGAGI come from the germline V gene. Trimming at V came to 6 bases and at J to 2 bases, leaving 12 bases not matched to a gene. CDR3 nucleotides: TGTGCCAGCAGCTACCGTGGTAGCGGGAGGAGACAAGAGACCCAGTACTTC. This translates into CASSYRGSGRRQETQYF.

In this sample, this clonotype turned up a few times. V and J are TRBV29-1 and TRBJ1-3, with D possibly matching TRBD1 (5 bases). The length of the CDR3 is 17 residues. Germline assignment: CDR1 SQVTM and CDR2 ANQGSEA. Trimming left V 6 bases short and J 2 bases short, with 23 bases between. The CDR3 bases are TGCAGCGTCGAGATGTTCCGGGACTCCAGAACTGGAAACACCATATATTTT. Translating it yields CSVEMFRDSRTGNTIYF.

The table lists this clonotype with a count of one. This rearrangement joins TRBV12-3 or TRBV12-4 to TRBJ2-3; D not resolved. This CDR3 region has 11 residues. Trimming took off 5 bases at V and 3 bases at J, with 3 bases between the two ends. The CDR3 nucleotides are TGTGCCAGCAGTAAGACAGATACGCAGTATTTT. Translation gives CASSKTDTQYF.

CDR3 residues: CASLAEGRKNEQFF. As DNA, the CDR3 is TGTGCCAGCTTAGCAGAGGGCCGCAAGAATGAGCAGTTCTTC. The chain couples TRBV27 to TRBJ2-1, with a weak D call TRBD2 (5 bases). V gave up 8 bases and J gave up 7 bases, with 18 bases separating them. The CDR3 is made up of 14 amino acids. The germline V gene encodes CDR1 MNHEY and CDR2 SMNVEV (reference sequence).

This clonotype has at least ten counts. V is TRBV29-1 and J is TRBJ2-3; 10 nucleotides agree with TRBD2. The junction had 12 bases not matched to a gene; V was cut back by 6 bases and J by 0 bases. The CDR3 sequence is 17 residues long. CDR1 and CDR2 (germline): SQVTM, ANQGSEA. The CDR3 loop is CSVPELILAGSTDTQYF. The CDR3 DNA sequence: TGCAGCGTGCCCGAATTAATACTAGCGGGGAGCACAGATACGCAGTATTTT.

The gene calls are TRBV7-2 and TRBJ2-3; 12 nucleotides match TRBD2. Germline values: CDR1 SGHTA, CDR2 FQGNSA. V lost 4 bases and J lost 5; bases outside the gene matches: 1. The CDR3 runs to 14 residues. The CDR3: CASSSGLAGDTQYF. In DNA, the CDR3 is TGTGCCAGCAGCTCGGGACTAGCGGGAGATACGCAGTATTTT. The full variable domain, with the rest looked up from reference TRBV7-2 and TRBJ2-3, is GAGVSQSPSNKVTEKGKDVELRCDPISGHTALYWYRQSLGQGLEFLIYFQGNSAPDKSGLPSDRFSAERTGGSVSTLTIQRTQQEDSAVYLCASSSGLAGDTQYFGPGTRLTVL.

Only a few counts were recorded for this clonotype. The chain employs TRBV7-9 and TRBJ2-7; TRBD1 matches 11 bases. Germline loops: CDR1 SEHNR, CDR2 FQNEAQ (reference sequence). V lost 5 bases to trimming and J lost 5 bases; unmatched junction nucleotides: 8. The CDR3 contains 15 residues. The CDR3: CASSPGTGGYDEQYF. DNA of the CDR3: TGTGCCAGCAGCCCCGGGACAGGGGGATACGACGAGCAGTACTTC.

This clonotype has a handful of counts. This chain connects TRBV10-3 to TRBJ1-4; perhaps TRBD1 as D (5 bases). CDR1 is ENHRY and CDR2 is SYGVKD in the germline V gene. The CDR3 covers 13 residues. The germline V and J ends were trimmed by 7 bases and 3 bases, with 9 bases remaining between them. This CDR3 reads CAINGGANEKLFF. CDR3 sequence (DNA): TGTGCCATCAACGGGGGGGCTAATGAAAAACTGTTTTTT.

This clonotype was recorded many times. The chain uses TRBV20-1 and TRBJ2-3; D is possibly TRBD1 (5 bases). Germline lookup yields CDR1 DFQATT and CDR2 SNEGSKA (reference sequence). The CDR3 covers 17 residues. The V gene lost 0 bases and the J gene lost 7 bases, with 23 bases spanning the gap. Written as DNA, the CDR3 is TGCAGTGCTAGAGATGGGCCTTTGGGCTTTGGGGCTCATACGCAGTATTTT. Its protein is CSARDGPLGFGAHTQYF.

The CDR3 region has the DNA TGTGCCAGCAGCCCTTCGTTAGCGGGGGGAACCACAGATACGCAGTATTTT. It encodes CASSPSLAGGTTDTQYF. The chain links TRBV12-3 or TRBV12-4 to TRBJ2-3; 10 bases map to TRBD2. The CDR3 has 17 residues. V gave up 6 bases and J gave up 2 bases; unmatched junction bases: 11.

The chain has TRBV9 and TRBJ1-4; D is ambiguous. CDR3 length: 13 amino acids. V was clipped by 0 bases and J by 7 bases, with 7 bases between them. Germline values: CDR1 SGDLS, CDR2 YYNGEE. Written as DNA, the CDR3 is TGTGCCAGCAGCGTAGGGGAGAGTGAAAAACTGTTTTTT. Protein sequence: CASSVGESEKLFF.

This clonotype was counted at least ten times. The rearrangement joins TRBV5-6 to TRBJ2-3; 12 bases are a match to TRBD1. The CDR3 consists of 16 residues. The V gene end was trimmed by 3 bases and the J gene end by 3 bases; junction bases not matched to a gene: 5. CDR1 and CDR2 (germline): SGHDT, YYEEEE. The CDR3: CASSSLGQGATDTQYF. The CDR3 DNA follows: TGTGCCAGCAGCTCCTTGGGACAGGGGGCTACAGATACGCAGTATTTT.